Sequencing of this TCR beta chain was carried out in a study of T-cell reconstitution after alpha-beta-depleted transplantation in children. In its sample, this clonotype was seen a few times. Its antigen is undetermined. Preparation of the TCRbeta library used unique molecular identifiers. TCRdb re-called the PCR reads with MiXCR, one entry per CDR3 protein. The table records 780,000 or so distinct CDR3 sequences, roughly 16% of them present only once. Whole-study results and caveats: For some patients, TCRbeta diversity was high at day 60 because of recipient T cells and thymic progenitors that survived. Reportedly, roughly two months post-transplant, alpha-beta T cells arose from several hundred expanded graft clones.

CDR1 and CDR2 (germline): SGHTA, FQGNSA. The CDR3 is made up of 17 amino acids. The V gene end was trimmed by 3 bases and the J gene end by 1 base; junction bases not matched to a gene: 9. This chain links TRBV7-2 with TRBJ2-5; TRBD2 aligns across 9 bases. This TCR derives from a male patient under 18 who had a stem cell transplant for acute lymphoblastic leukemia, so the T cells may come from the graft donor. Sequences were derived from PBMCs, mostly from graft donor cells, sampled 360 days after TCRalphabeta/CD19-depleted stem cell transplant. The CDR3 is CASSFGGLAGAQETQYF. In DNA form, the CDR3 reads TGTGCCAGCAGCTTCGGGGGGTTAGCGGGAGCCCAAGAGACCCAGTACTTC.